A single sample gave rise to the 10 T cell receptor beta chains below, sequenced in a study of T-cell reconstitution after alpha-beta-depleted transplantation in children. Construction of the TCRbeta library involved unique molecular identifiers. Each CDR3 protein is one row after TCRdb ran MiXCR on the PCR reads. The profile shows under 250,000 distinct CDR3 sequences, about 7% of them singletons. The sample consisted of PBMCs, taken before TCRalphabeta/CD19-depleted stem cell transplant. These TCRs come from a boy between 2 and 10 years old with acute lymphoblastic leukemia, due to receive a stem cell transplant.

Ten or more counts support this clonotype. V usage is TRBV29-1 and J usage is TRBJ1-2; no reliable D call. The CDR3 length is 14 residues. The V gene lost 1 base and the J gene lost 2 bases, with 11 bases spanning the gap. Germline CDR1 reads SQVTM; CDR2 reads ANQGSEA. The CDR3: CSVEGVSGNYGYTF. The CDR3 DNA reads as TGCAGCGTTGAAGGCGTTTCCGGGAACTATGGCTACACCTTC. The full variable domain, rest sourced from reference TRBV29-1 and TRBJ1-2, is SAVISQKPSRDICQRGTSLTIQCQVDSQVTMMFWYRQQPGQSLTLIATANQGSEATYESGFVIDKFPISRPNLTFSTLTVSNMSPEDSSIYLCSVEGVSGNYGYTFGSGTRLTVV.

This clonotype has a handful of counts. The chain uses TRBV7-2 and TRBJ1-2; perhaps TRBD1 as D (6 bases). V lost 4 bases and J 4 bases, leaving 13 bases between the germline ends. The CDR3 contains 14 residues. Per germline, CDR1 SGHTA and CDR2 FQGNSA. The CDR3 region is CASSSYGQIYGYTF. For the CDR3, the DNA is TGTGCCAGCAGCTCCTATGGACAGATCTATGGCTACACCTTC.

This clonotype was seen repeatedly, ten times or more. The chain is built from TRBV20-1 and TRBJ1-5; 9 positions agree with TRBD1. The CDR3 contains 16 residues. V lost 3 bases, J lost 7 bases, and 13 bases stayed unmatched. Per germline, CDR1 DFQATT and CDR2 SNEGSKA (reference sequence). CDR3: CSASPTRDRAKQPQHF. In DNA, the CDR3 is TGCAGTGCTAGCCCGACCCGGGACAGGGCAAAGCAGCCCCAGCATTTT.

The table lists this clonotype with many counts. V is TRBV5-1 and J is TRBJ1-1; D not certain. Germline CDR1 SGHRS, CDR2 YFSETQ. This CDR3 is 15 amino acids long. V lost 1 base, J lost 0 bases, and 10 bases lay in between. The chain's CDR3 is CASSLRRSLNTEAFF. CDR3 in DNA: TGCGCCAGCAGCTTGCGTCGCAGCCTGAACACTGAAGCTTTCTTT.

The CDR3 is CAWSASLGFTGELFF. The CDR3 nucleotides are TGTGCCTGGAGTGCCTCACTGGGATTCACCGGGGAGCTGTTTTTT. The rearrangement joins TRBV30 to TRBJ2-2; D gene uncertain. The germline V and J ends were trimmed by 1 base and 4 bases, with 13 bases remaining between them. The V gene's germline CDR1 is GTSNPN and CDR2 SVGIG (reference sequence). The CDR3 has 15 amino acids.

This clonotype was counted a few times. Germline is not matched at one junction end, which may reflect a read error. The chain couples TRBV5-1 to TRBJ2-5, with TRBD2 as a possible D gene (6 bases). The CDR3 covers 15 residues. Germline CDR1 and CDR2: SGHRS and YFSETQ. CDR3 region: CASSLIGSGQETHYF. The CDR3 nucleotides are TGCGCCAGCAGCTTAATCGGCAGCGGGCAAGAGACCCATTACTTC.

This clonotype was found many times. The chain links TRBV15 to TRBJ2-1; D is possibly TRBD2 (5 bases). Germline CDR1 is LNHNV and CDR2 is YYDKDF (reference sequence). The CDR3 loop spans 15 amino acids. Trimming stripped 0 bases from V and 7 bases from J, with 13 bases between. CDR3 DNA sequence: TGTGCCACCAGCAGAGATATCGCGGGTCGGAATGAGCAGTTCTTC. This encodes CATSRDIAGRNEQFF.

This clonotype was recorded at least ten times. This chain links TRBV28 with TRBJ1-5; D remains ambiguous. The length of the CDR3 is 12 residues. Trimming took off 2 bases at V and 6 bases at J, with 5 bases between the two ends. Germline CDR1 is MDHEN and CDR2 is SYDVKM. In DNA form, the CDR3 reads TGTGCCAGCAGTTTACTCGGTCAGCCCCAGCATTTT. Translated, it gives CASSLLGQPQHF.

This clonotype showed up just a few times. The chain is built from TRBV29-1 and TRBJ2-7; no definite D call. Looked up from germline, CDR1 is SQVTM and CDR2 is ANQGSEA. V lost 1 base, J lost 6 bases, and 4 bases lay in between. This CDR3 is 10 amino acids long. The chain's CDR3 is CSVEGAEQYF. The CDR3 DNA reads as TGCAGCGTTGAAGGGGCCGAGCAGTACTTC.

This clonotype has ten or more counts. V gene TRBV20-1 combines with J gene TRBJ2-5; TRBD2 is a possible D gene (6 bases). V gave up 0 bases and J gave up 5 bases, with 19 bases separating them. This CDR3 is 16 amino acids long. Germline assignment: CDR1 DFQATT and CDR2 SNEGSKA (reference sequence). CDR3 nucleotide sequence: TGCAGTGCTAGAGATGACCGGCGGGGTCGACGGGAGACCCAGTACTTC. The encoded protein is CSARDDRRGRRETQYF.